Listed below are T cell receptor beta chains from one sample, sequenced in a study of blood T cell repertoires in COVID-19. Produced via immunoSEQ multiplex PCR; TCRdb's table is partial and in-frame only. The data contain about 200,000 clones, just under 85% of them seen just once; the ten biggest clones take up over 12%. Sequencing input: PBMCs or T cells enriched from blood (not recorded which). The origin of the receptors is a man aged 35 to 55 who had recovered from COVID-19. The CDR3 runs from the conserved cysteine through the conserved F or W. A D gene is named only where the DNA matches it firmly. Size is stated for part of the rows, as once, few or many counts, or as a class when the clone is expanded.

TRBJ2-7	-	-	TRBV27	CASSPDLGPGNEQYF	TGTGCCAGCAGTCCCGACTTGGGGCCTGGCAACGAGCAGTACTTC
TRBJ2-3	TRBD2	-	TRBV19	CASYRAGGQRTQYF	TGTGCCAGTTACAGAGCGGGGGGGCAACGTACGCAGTATTTT
TRBJ2-1	TRBD2	-	TRBV10-3	CATGFRGSIDEQFF	TGTGCCACAGGATTTCGCGGGAGTATCGATGAGCAGTTCTTC
TRBJ1-2	TRBD1	-	TRBV15	CATSRDGQAGYGYTF	TGTGCCACCAGCAGAGACGGACAGGCGGGCTATGGCTACACCTTC
TRBJ2-7	TRBD1	-	TRBV5-1	CASSLARGPFLYEQYF	TGCGCCAGCAGCTTGGCCAGGGGGCCGTTTCTCTACGAGCAGTACTTC
TRBJ2-2	TRBD2	-	TRBV5-1	CASSLASGGTGELFF	TGCGCCAGCAGCTTGGCAAGCGGGGGGACCGGGGAGCTGTTTTTT
TRBJ2-2	TRBD1	-	TRBV2	CASSGTGQRINLDTGELFF	TGTGCCAGCAGTGGGACGGGACAGCGAATCAATCTTGACACCGGGGAGCTGTTTTTT
TRBJ1-1	-	-	TRBV5-1	CASSSEGGGTEAFF	TGCGCCAGCAGCTCGGAAGGGGGTGGTACTGAAGCTTTCTTT
TRBJ2-7	TRBD2	-	TRBV5-1	CASSRISGGPSYEQYF	TGCGCCAGCAGCCGCATCAGCGGGGGTCCTTCCTACGAGCAGTACTTC
TRBJ2-7	TRBD2	-	TRBV5-4	CASSSATSGGYEQYF	TGTGCCAGCAGCTCGGCGACTAGCGGGGGGTACGAGCAGTACTTC
TRBJ2-7	-	-	TRBV27	CASSFQVSYEQYF	TGTGCCAGCAGTTTCCAGGTCTCCTACGAGCAGTACTTC
TRBJ2-3	TRBD2	-	TRBV5-1	CASSPASGGADTQYF	TGCGCCAGCAGCCCCGCGAGCGGGGGCGCAGATACGCAGTATTTT
TRBJ1-1	-	-	TRBV4-2	CASSQDGQGLQAFF	TGTGCCAGCAGCCAAGATGGGCAGGGCCTCCAAGCTTTCTTT
TRBJ2-7	-	once	TRBV7-5	CVRSFTTSGEQYF	TGTGTCAGAAGCTTCACGACTAGCGGGGAGCAGTACTTC
TRBJ2-3	-	-	TRBV10-3	CAISDGGGSTIRDTQYF	TGTGCCATCAGTGACGGAGGGGGCAGCACGATTAGAGATACGCAGTATTTT
TRBJ2-7	TRBD2	-	TRBV28	CASSLTAGEYEQYF	TGTGCCAGCAGTTTAACAGCGGGAGAATACGAGCAGTACTTC
TRBJ1-1	-	-	TRBV27	CASSRRGNTEAFF	TGTGCCAGCAGTCGACGGGGGAACACTGAAGCTTTCTTT
TRBJ2-6	TRBD1	-	TRBV5-5	CASSLVGRQGITGANVLTF	TGTGCCAGCAGCTTGGTAGGTAGACAGGGAATTACTGGGGCCAACGTCCTGACTTTC
TRBJ1-6	-	few	TRBV6-5	CASSYQSGRNSPLHF	TGTGCCAGCAGTTACCAGTCGGGAAGGAATTCACCCCTCCACTTT
TRBJ1-2	TRBD1	-	TRBV28	CASSVTGVNYGYTF	TGTGCCAGCAGTGTAACAGGGGTTAACTATGGCTACACCTTC
TRBJ2-2	TRBD2	-	TRBV28	CASSLSGRAGGGTGELFF	TGTGCCAGCAGTTTATCAGGTCGGGCGGGAGGCGGGACCGGGGAGCTGTTTTTT
TRBJ2-3	-	-	TRBV7-9	CASSQTQGDTQYF	TGTGCCAGCAGCCAGACCCAGGGAGATACGCAGTATTTT
TRBJ1-3	TRBD1	-	TRBV3-1/TRBV3-2	CASSPFDRGNTIYF	TGTGCCAGCAGCCCCTTCGACAGGGGCAACACCATATATTTT
TRBJ1-3	TRBD1	-	TRBV2	CASRGQPSGNTIYF	TGTGCCAGCAGGGGACAGCCCTCTGGAAACACCATATATTTT
TRBJ2-1	TRBD2	-	TRBV25-1	CASSEGSAGGPRNEQFF	TGTGCCAGCAGTGAGGGGTCAGCGGGAGGTCCGAGGAATGAGCAGTTCTTC
TRBJ2-1	-	-	TRBV30	CAWSGLADNEQFF	TGTGCCTGGAGCGGTTTGGCGGACAATGAGCAGTTCTTC
TRBJ2-1	TRBD1	-	TRBV7-3	CASSGQGAGWGNEQFF	TGTGCCAGCAGCGGCCAGGGGGCGGGATGGGGCAATGAGCAGTTCTTC
TRBJ1-1	TRBD1	once	TRBV7-9	CASSWDSTEAFF	TGTGCCAGCAGCTGGGACAGCACTGAAGCTTTCTTT
TRBJ2-2	TRBD1	few	TRBV5-4	CASSSGQGKNTGELFF	TGTGCCAGCAGCTCGGGACAGGGGAAGAACACCGGGGAGCTGTTTTTT
TRBJ1-1	-	once	TRBV27	CASSLYPGRLGGTEAFF	TGTGCCAGCAGTTTATACCCCGGACGCCTCGGGGGCACTGAAGCTTTCTTT
TRBJ2-7	TRBD2	-	TRBV18	CASSPGTSGNYEQYF	TGTGCCAGCTCACCAGGGACTAGCGGGAACTACGAGCAGTACTTC
TRBJ2-7	-	few	TRBV5-1	CASSINNYEQYF	TGCGCCAGCAGCATAAATAACTACGAGCAGTACTTC
TRBJ2-3	-	-	TRBV6-1	CASSEVGASHYTTTQYF	TGTGCCAGCAGTGAAGTCGGAGCCTCGCATTACACAACTACGCAGTATTTT
TRBJ1-4	TRBD1	few	TRBV7-9	CASSSRGPTNEKLFF	TGTGCCAGCAGCTCCAGGGGGCCAACTAATGAAAAACTGTTTTTT
TRBJ1-6	TRBD1	-	TRBV28	CASSPGQGRRSYNSPLHF	TGTGCCAGCAGTCCAGGACAGGGTCGACGCTCCTATAATTCACCCCTCCACTTT
TRBJ2-3	TRBD1	-	TRBV18	CASSPGTGEADTQYF	TGTGCCAGCTCACCGGGGACAGGGGAGGCAGATACGCAGTATTTT
TRBJ2-3	-	-	TRBV24-1	CATSDQSGLKTDTQYF	TGTGCCACCAGTGACCAATCCGGACTCAAGACAGATACGCAGTATTTT
TRBJ1-1	TRBD1	-	TRBV3-1/TRBV3-2	CASSQSGTGDSEAFF	TGTGCCAGCAGCCAAAGTGGGACAGGGGATTCCGAAGCTTTCTTT
TRBJ2-7	-	once	TRBV6-1	CASSESGYEQYF	TGTGCCAGCAGTGAAAGCGGCTACGAGCAGTACTTC
TRBJ2-3	-	-	TRBV3-1/TRBV3-2	CASSASGTDTQYF	TGTGCCAGCAGCGCTTCGGGGACAGATACGCAGTATTTT
TRBJ1-1	-	-	TRBV18	CASSRDTYEAFF	TGTGCCAGCTCACGAGATACCTATGAAGCTTTCTTT
TRBJ2-1	TRBD2	-	TRBV7-2	CASSLELGREIYNEQFF	TGTGCCAGCAGCTTAGAGCTCGGGCGGGAGATCTACAATGAGCAGTTCTTC
TRBJ2-7	TRBD2	-	TRBV9	CASSVDRGVYEQYF	TGTGCCAGCAGCGTAGATCGGGGGGTCTACGAGCAGTACTTC
TRBJ1-6	-	-	TRBV10-1	CASSEGSGPLHF	TGCGCCAGCAGTGAAGGCTCAGGGCCCCTCCACTTT
TRBJ2-1	-	-	TRBV3-1/TRBV3-2	CASSQDRVFF	TGTGCCAGCAGCCAAGACCGGGTGTTCTTC
TRBJ2-1	TRBD2	-	TRBV29-1	CSVGLAGVGEQFF	TGCAGCGTTGGACTAGCGGGGGTGGGTGAGCAGTTCTTC
TRBJ2-1	TRBD2	once	TRBV5-5	CASSPGLAEPREQFF	TGTGCCAGCAGCCCGGGGCTAGCGGAGCCACGGGAGCAGTTCTTC
TRBJ1-5	TRBD1	few	TRBV12-3/TRBV12-4	CASCDRAYQPQHF	TGTGCCAGCTGCGACAGGGCATATCAGCCCCAGCATTTT
TRBJ2-7	-	-	TRBV29-1	CSAGPSGSSSEQYF	TGCAGCGCCGGCCCCAGTGGTTCTAGTAGCGAGCAGTACTTC
TRBJ1-2	-	-	TRBV7-9	CASGPPGTRYGYTF	TGTGCCAGCGGGCCCCCCGGAACGCGCTATGGCTACACCTTC
TRBJ1-2	TRBD1	-	TRBV6-5	CASTNDRGRLYGYTF	TGTGCCAGCACCAACGACAGGGGGCGGCTCTATGGCTACACCTTC
TRBJ2-2	TRBD2	-	TRBV9	CASSASATSDHGELFF	TGTGCCAGCAGCGCCTCAGCCACTAGCGATCACGGGGAGCTGTTTTTT